Listed below are T cell receptor beta chains from one sample, sequenced in a study of T-cell memory formation after mild COVID-19. Via MiXCR, TCRdb re-called the 5' RACE reads, giving one row per CDR3 protein. The data contain 400,000 to 550,000 distinct CDR3 sequences, 20% to 30% of them singletons. Sequenced material: PBMCs or a T cell subset sorted from them (not recorded which). These receptors all come from an adult woman who had mild COVID-19 (a few samples of this study predate the infection). Cell type and time point are not known. CDR3s include the opening cysteine and the closing phenylalanine or tryptophan. D genes are given only for firm matches. Only part of the rows carry a size: once, few, many, or a class if the clone is expanded.

>TRBV19|15|TRBD2|TRBJ2-7|-
CATQAGLGGLYEQYF
TGTGCCACCCAAGCGGGACTCGGGGGACTCTACGAGCAGTACTTC
>TRBV24-1|13|-|TRBJ1-5|few
CATSDLSGQPQHF
TGTGCCACCAGTGATTTGAGCGGCCAGCCCCAGCATTTT
>TRBV12-3/TRBV12-4|17|TRBD2|TRBJ2-2|-
CASNPLAGGLGTGELFF
TGTGCCAGCAATCCACTAGCGGGGGGCCTCGGGACCGGGGAGCTGTTTTTT
>TRBV13|14|TRBD1|TRBJ1-2|-
CASSSGTDYYGYTF
TGTGCCAGCAGCTCCGGGACAGACTATTATGGCTACACCTTC
>TRBV29-1|14|TRBD2|TRBJ2-7|few
CSVEGLAGGSEQYF
TGCAGCGTTGAAGGACTAGCGGGAGGTTCCGAGCAGTACTTC
>TRBV7-2|13|-|TRBJ2-1|-
CASSPSPYNEQFF
TGTGCCAGCAGCCCCTCCCCCTACAATGAGCAGTTCTTC
>TRBV6-5|16|-|TRBJ2-2|-
CASSYSSTVNTGELFF
TGTGCCAGCAGTTACTCGTCGACGGTGAACACCGGGGAGCTGTTTTTT
>TRBV12-3/TRBV12-4|15|TRBD1|TRBJ1-5|few
CASSLGGTEGLPQHF
TGTGCCAGCAGTTTAGGGGGGACAGAGGGGTTGCCCCAGCATTTT
>TRBV29-1|13|-|TRBJ1-6|few
CSVEVERKGPLHF
TGCAGCGTTGAAGTAGAGCGGAAGGGACCCCTCCACTTT
>TRBV9|16|-|TRBJ2-1|few
CASSVGSEQSYNEQFF
TGTGCCAGCAGCGTTGGAAGCGAGCAAAGCTACAATGAGCAGTTCTTC
>TRBV4-1|16|-|TRBJ2-1|few
CASSQHQGSSYNEQFF
TGCGCCAGCAGCCAGCATCAGGGAAGCTCCTACAATGAGCAGTTCTTC
>TRBV7-6|15|-|TRBJ1-4|-
CASSAGGATNEKLFF
TGTGCCAGCAGCGCGGGTGGGGCAACTAATGAAAAACTGTTTTTT
>TRBV4-1|12|-|TRBJ1-1|few
CASSQDGIEAFF
TGCGCCAGCAGCCAAGATGGGATTGAAGCTTTCTTT
>TRBV7-9|13|-|TRBJ1-2|-
CASRSPGHYGYTF
TGTGCCAGCAGATCACCGGGCCACTATGGCTACACCTTC
>TRBV19|13|-|TRBJ2-5|-
CASNRPGQETQYF
TGTGCCAGCAACCGACCTGGCCAAGAGACCCAGTACTTC
>TRBV11-2|15|-|TRBJ2-5|-
CASSLRPPPQETQYF
TGTGCCAGCAGCTTAAGGCCACCGCCGCAAGAGACCCAGTACTTC
>TRBV27|14|-|TRBJ2-7|-
CASSLRGRNYEQYF
TGTGCCAGCAGTTTAAGAGGAAGAAACTACGAGCAGTACTTC
>TRBV7-9|15|-|TRBJ1-2|many
CASSLEVGIYYGYTF
TGTGCCAGCAGCTTAGAAGTGGGGATTTACTATGGCTACACCTTC
>TRBV3-1|13|-|TRBJ1-2|-
CASSQGRDRGYTF
TGTGCCAGCAGCCAAGGGAGGGACCGAGGCTACACCTTC
>TRBV5-5|15|-|TRBJ2-7|few
CASSLDTRISYEQYF
TGTGCCAGCAGCCTGGACACCAGAATATCCTACGAGCAGTACTTC
>TRBV6-5|16|-|TRBJ2-7|-
CASSTLSEGMWYEQYF
TGTGCCAGCAGTACCCTATCGGAGGGGATGTGGTACGAGCAGTACTTC
>TRBV2|14|-|TRBJ2-1|few
CASTVRGPKDEQFF
TGTGCCAGCACAGTTCGGGGGCCGAAGGATGAGCAGTTCTTC
>TRBV2|13|-|TRBJ1-2|few
CASSDRGVAGYTF
TGTGCCAGCAGTGATAGAGGGGTGGCTGGCTACACCTTC
>TRBV5-1|15|-|TRBJ2-1|few
CASSSGAREANEQFF
TGCGCCAGCAGCTCCGGGGCCAGGGAAGCAAATGAGCAGTTCTTC
>TRBV10-3|11|TRBD1|TRBJ2-7|-
CATGQGYEQYF
TGTGCAACCGGACAGGGGTACGAGCAGTACTTC
>TRBV7-8|15|-|TRBJ1-5|-
CASSPSGGAPRPQHF
TGTGCCAGCAGCCCGTCTGGCGGGGCCCCCAGGCCCCAGCATTTT
>TRBV6-6|14|-|TRBJ2-2|-
CASSSRGWTGELFF
TGTGCCAGCAGTTCCCGGGGATGGACCGGGGAGCTGTTTTTT
>TRBV19|19|-|TRBJ1-1|-
CASTPWGKRGTRMNTEAFF
TGTGCCAGTACCCCCTGGGGGAAGAGGGGGACTCGCATGAACACTGAAGCTTTCTTT
>TRBV24-1|13|-|TRBJ1-2|-
CATSEGTDYGYTF
TGTGCCACCAGTGAAGGGACCGACTATGGCTACACCTTC
>TRBV19|14|TRBD2|TRBJ2-1|-
CASSMREAYNEQFF
TGTGCCAGTAGTATGCGGGAGGCCTACAATGAGCAGTTCTTC
>TRBV12-3/TRBV12-4|15|-|TRBJ1-5|few
CASSFSSYSNQPQHF
TGTGCCAGCAGTTTTTCCAGTTATAGCAATCAGCCCCAGCATTTT
>TRBV5-1|16|TRBD2|TRBJ2-3|few
CASSTGAGVITDTQYF
TGCGCCAGCAGCACCGGAGCGGGGGTAATCACAGATACGCAGTATTTT
>TRBV12-3/TRBV12-4|14|-|TRBJ1-5|few
CASSLSGSSQPQHF
TGTGCCAGCAGTTTATCCGGATCTTCTCAGCCCCAGCATTTT
>TRBV5-1|14|-|TRBJ1-2|once
CASSPGPQENGYTF
TGCGCCAGCAGTCCCGGGCCCCAGGAGAATGGCTACACCTTC
>TRBV5-1|14|-|TRBJ2-7|few
CASSRRDTFYEQYF
TGCGCCAGCAGCCGCCGGGACACCTTCTACGAGCAGTACTTC